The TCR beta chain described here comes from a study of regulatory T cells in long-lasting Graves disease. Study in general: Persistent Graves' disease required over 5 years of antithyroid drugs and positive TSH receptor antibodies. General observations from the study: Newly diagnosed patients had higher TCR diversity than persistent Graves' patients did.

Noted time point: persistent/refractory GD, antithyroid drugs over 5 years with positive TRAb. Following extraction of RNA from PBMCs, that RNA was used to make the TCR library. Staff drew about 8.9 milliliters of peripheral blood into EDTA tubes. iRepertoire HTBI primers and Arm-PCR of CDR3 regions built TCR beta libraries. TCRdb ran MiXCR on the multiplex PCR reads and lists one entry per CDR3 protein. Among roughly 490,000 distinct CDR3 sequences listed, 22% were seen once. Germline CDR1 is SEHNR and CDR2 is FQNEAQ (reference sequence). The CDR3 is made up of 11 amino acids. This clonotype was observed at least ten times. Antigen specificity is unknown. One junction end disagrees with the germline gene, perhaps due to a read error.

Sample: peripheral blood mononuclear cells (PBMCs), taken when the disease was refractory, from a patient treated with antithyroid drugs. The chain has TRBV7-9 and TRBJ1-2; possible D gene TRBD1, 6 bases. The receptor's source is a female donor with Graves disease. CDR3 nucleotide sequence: TGTGCCAGCAGCTGGAAACACAGGGCGGCCTTC. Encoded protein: CASSWKHRAAF.